Given below is one T cell receptor (beta chain) in context. This specimen belongs to a study of blood T cell repertoires in COVID-19. Across the whole study: Samples came from the United States, Italy and Spain, spanning acute and convalescent COVID-19.

The CDR3 extends over 14 amino acids. Unmatched junction bases numbered 9, after V lost 7 bases and J lost 5 bases. Germline values: CDR1 ENHRY, CDR2 SYGVKD. Generated by immunoSEQ multiplex PCR, the TCRdb table keeps only in-frame clones and is missing some. The sample lists some 60,000 clones; 80% were seen once. Input material: peripheral blood. The receptor comes from a man in his fifties or sixties with acute or convalescent COVID-19. The rearrangement links TRBV10-3 to TRBJ1-1; TRBD1 agrees at 8 bases. DNA of the CDR3: TGTGCCATCAATCCAGGGGGCCTCGGTACTGAAGCTTTCTTT. It yields the protein CAINPGGLGTEAFF.